Given below is one T cell receptor (beta chain) in context. Trimming at V came to 3 bases and at J to 5 bases, leaving 10 bases not matched to a gene. The CDR3 is 15 residues long. Per the germline V gene, CDR1 is SNHLY and CDR2 is FYNNEI. With a J-beta primer mix and a sample-barcoded 5' primer, a second PCR ran 7 to 11 cycles. From the 5' RACE reads, TCRdb called clonotypes with MiXCR, one entry per CDR3 protein. The data contain over 600,000 distinct CDR3 sequences, roughly three fifths of them singletons. This entry is derived from a study of blood T cells in healthy people across ages. The sequence derives from a man aged 35 to 55 in good health. What was sequenced was blood. The rearrangement uses TRBV2 and TRBJ2-7; 7 positions agree with TRBD1. In DNA, the CDR3 is TGTGCCAGCAGTGATGGGAGACAGGGCCGAGACGAGCAGTACTTC. Encoded protein: CASSDGRQGRDEQYF. The full variable domain, completed using reference TRBV2 and TRBJ2-7, is EPEVTQTPSHQVTQMGQEVILRCVPISNHLYFYWYRQILGQKVEFLVSFYNNEISEKSEIFDDQFSVERPDGSNFTLKIRSTKLEDSAMYFCASSDGRQGRDEQYFGPGTRLTVT.